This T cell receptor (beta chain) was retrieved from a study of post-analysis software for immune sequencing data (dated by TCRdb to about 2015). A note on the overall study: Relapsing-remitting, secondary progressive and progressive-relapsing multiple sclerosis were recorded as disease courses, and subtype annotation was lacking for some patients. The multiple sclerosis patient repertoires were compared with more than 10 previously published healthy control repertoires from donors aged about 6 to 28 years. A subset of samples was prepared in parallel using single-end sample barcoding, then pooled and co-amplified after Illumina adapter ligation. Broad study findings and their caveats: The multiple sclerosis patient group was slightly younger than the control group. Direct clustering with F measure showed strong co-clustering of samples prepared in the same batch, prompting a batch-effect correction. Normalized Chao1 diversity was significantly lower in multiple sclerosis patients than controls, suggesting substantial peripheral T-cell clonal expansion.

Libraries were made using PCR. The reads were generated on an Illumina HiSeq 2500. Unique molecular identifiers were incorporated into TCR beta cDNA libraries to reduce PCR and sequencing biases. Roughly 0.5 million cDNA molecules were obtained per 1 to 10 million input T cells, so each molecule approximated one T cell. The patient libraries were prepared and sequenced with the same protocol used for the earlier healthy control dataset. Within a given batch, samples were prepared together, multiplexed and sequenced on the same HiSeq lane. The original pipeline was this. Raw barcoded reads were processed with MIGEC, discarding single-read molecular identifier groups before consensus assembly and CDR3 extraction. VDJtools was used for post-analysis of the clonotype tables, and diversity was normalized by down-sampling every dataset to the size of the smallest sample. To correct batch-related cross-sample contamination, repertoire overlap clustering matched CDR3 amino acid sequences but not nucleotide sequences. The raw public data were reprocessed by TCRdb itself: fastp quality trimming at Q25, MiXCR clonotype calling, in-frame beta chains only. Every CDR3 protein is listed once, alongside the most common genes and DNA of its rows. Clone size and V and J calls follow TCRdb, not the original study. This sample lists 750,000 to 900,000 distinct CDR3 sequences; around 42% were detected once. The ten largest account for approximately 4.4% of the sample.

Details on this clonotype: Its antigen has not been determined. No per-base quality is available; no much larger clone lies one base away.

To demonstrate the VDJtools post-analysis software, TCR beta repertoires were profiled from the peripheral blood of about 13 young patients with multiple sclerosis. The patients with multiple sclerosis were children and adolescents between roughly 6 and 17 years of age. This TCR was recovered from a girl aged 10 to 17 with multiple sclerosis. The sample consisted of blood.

This receptor has the CDR3 CAIAATDTQYF. In nucleotides, the sequence is TGTGCCATCGCCGCAACAGATACGCAGTATTTT. The V and J segments used are TRBV10-3 and TRBJ2-3; the D segment cannot be called with confidence. The CDR3 starts with the cysteine, ends with the phenylalanine, and has 11 residues. The only DNA kept is the CDR3, 33 bases in frame from the first base. As encoded in the germline V gene, CDR1 is ENHRY while CDR2 is SYGVKD. V is shortened by 8 bases, J by 3 bases, and the region joining them spans 6 bases.